Shown below are 11 T cell receptor beta chains from a single sample sequenced in a study of T-cell reconstitution after alpha-beta-depleted transplantation in children. Study-level results: T-cell numbers and diversity one year post-transplant derived largely from freshly generated T cells.

The authors prepared the TCRbeta library with unique molecular identifiers. TCRdb re-called the PCR reads through MiXCR, storing one row per CDR3 protein. Of about 300,000 distinct CDR3 sequences in the sample, around 7.3% are singletons; the top ten hold approximately 8.6%. Their antigen targets remain unknown. Here the sequenced sample was peripheral blood, taken 360 days after TCRalphabeta/CD19-depleted stem cell transplant. Every receptor here comes from a female patient aged 2-9 years who had a stem cell transplant for Fanconi anemia, so the T cells may come from the graft donor.

This clonotype was seen a few times. J is TRBJ2-7 and V is TRBV7-2, with 7 nucleotides matching TRBD1. V was clipped by 3 bases and J by 5 bases; unmatched bases: 4. CDR3 size: 13 residues. From germline, CDR1 is SGHTA and CDR2 FQGNSA. CDR3 sequence (DNA): TGTGCCAGCAGCTTTCGACAGGGCCACGAGCAGTACTTC. As protein: CASSFRQGHEQYF.

This clonotype has ten or more counts. V is TRBV20-1 and J is TRBJ1-2; TRBD1 might be the D (5 bases). Per the germline V gene, CDR1 is DFQATT and CDR2 is SNEGSKA (reference sequence). CDR3 length equals 15 residues. Trimming left V 3 bases short and J 8 bases short, with 22 bases between. The CDR3 nucleotides read TGCAGTGCTAGCAGCACTTTTACGGGCAGGGACGGCTACACCTTC. Translation gives CSASSTFTGRDGYTF.

The sample holds many counts of this clonotype. This chain connects TRBV7-9 to TRBJ2-3; 9 nucleotides align to TRBD2. Per the germline V gene, CDR1 is SEHNR and CDR2 is FQNEAQ (reference sequence). The trim removed 6 bases at V and 2 bases at J, leaving 9 bases unmatched. The CDR3 consists of 16 residues. The CDR3 loop reads CASRKSPSGATDTQYF. The CDR3 DNA reads as TGTGCCAGCAGGAAATCGCCTAGCGGGGCCACAGATACGCAGTATTTT.

This clonotype was picked up a small number of times. The V gene is TRBV2, the J gene TRBJ1-1; D unclear. V was trimmed by 0 bases and J by 1 base, leaving 12 bases between them. Germline CDR1 is SNHLY and CDR2 is FYNNEI. This CDR3 region has 16 residues. The CDR3 DNA is TGTGCCAGCAGTGAAGCGCTTCCCCATACGAACACTGAAGCTTTCTTT. This sequence encodes CASSEALPHTNTEAFF.

This clonotype was detected many times. The rearrangement joins TRBV5-1 to TRBJ2-7; possible D gene TRBD1, 7 bases. Per the germline V gene, CDR1 is SGHRS and CDR2 is YFSETQ. V dropped 0 bases and J dropped 3 bases, with 16 bases sitting between them. The CDR3 covers 16 residues. The CDR3 bases are TGCGCCAGCAGCTTGGATGGAGGAGGGGGCGGCTACGAGCAGTACTTC. This sequence encodes CASSLDGGGGGYEQYF.

V gene TRBV11-1 combines with J gene TRBJ2-5, with a possible D match to TRBD2 (6 bases). The V gene lost 5 bases and the J gene lost 7 bases, with 29 bases spanning the gap. Germline V CDR1 and CDR2: SGHAT, FQDESV (reference sequence). CDR3 length: 18 residues. CDR3 loop: CASSPLRGEITMGGTQYF. CDR3 nucleotides: TGTGCCAGCAGCCCACTAAGGGGCGAAATAACGATGGGAGGGACCCAGTACTTC.

This clonotype has at least ten counts. This chain connects TRBV9 to TRBJ2-2, with TRBD2 identical over 9 bases. The J segment lost 0 bases and the V segment lost 4 bases, leaving 13 bases of the junction unmatched. CDR3 length: 19 amino acids. Germline V CDR1 and CDR2: SGDLS, YYNGEE. The CDR3 DNA sequence: TGTGCCAGCAGCCCCACAATTAGCGGGGGTTACGCGAACACCGGGGAGCTGTTTTTT. Translated, it gives CASSPTISGGYANTGELFF.

This clonotype was counted many times. With a much larger clone just one base away, this may be a read error. The V call is TRBV28, the J call TRBJ2-1; D gene unclear. V gave up 3 bases and J gave up 3 bases, with 0 bases separating them. The CDR3 is made up of 11 amino acids. Germline V lookup: CDR1 MDHEN, CDR2 SYDVKM. CDR3 sequence reads: CASSFYNEQFF. The CDR3 DNA reads TGTGCCAGCAGTTTCTACAATGAGCAGTTCTTC.

This clonotype was detected many times. This chain connects TRBV28 to TRBJ1-1; 7 bases align to TRBD1. From germline, CDR1 is MDHEN and CDR2 SYDVKM. J was trimmed by 3 bases and V by 5 bases; bases with no gene match: 3. CDR3 length: 13 residues. Written as DNA, the CDR3 is TGTGCCAGCAGTCTTACAGGGGACACTGAAGCTTTCTTT. It translates to CASSLTGDTEAFF.

The sample holds many counts of this clonotype. The gene calls are TRBV29-1 and TRBJ2-5, with D possibly TRBD1 on 6 matching bases. The CDR3 extends over 13 amino acids. Germline V gene data show CDR1 as SQVTM and CDR2 as ANQGSEA. This chain's CDR3 is CNTLGGEEETQYF. In DNA, the CDR3 is TGCAACACCTTAGGGGGAGAGGAAGAGACCCAGTACTTC.

The chain recombines TRBV20-1 with TRBJ2-2; 8 bases match TRBD2. The CDR3 extends over 16 amino acids. The V and J ends lost 1 base and 1 base, in that order; junction bases with no gene match: 5. Germline V gene lookup returns CDR1 DFQATT and CDR2 SNEGSKA (reference sequence). The chain's CDR3 is CSARGRGGLNTGELFF. DNA of the CDR3: TGCAGTGCTAGAGGTCGGGGGGGTTTGAACACCGGGGAGCTGTTTTTT.